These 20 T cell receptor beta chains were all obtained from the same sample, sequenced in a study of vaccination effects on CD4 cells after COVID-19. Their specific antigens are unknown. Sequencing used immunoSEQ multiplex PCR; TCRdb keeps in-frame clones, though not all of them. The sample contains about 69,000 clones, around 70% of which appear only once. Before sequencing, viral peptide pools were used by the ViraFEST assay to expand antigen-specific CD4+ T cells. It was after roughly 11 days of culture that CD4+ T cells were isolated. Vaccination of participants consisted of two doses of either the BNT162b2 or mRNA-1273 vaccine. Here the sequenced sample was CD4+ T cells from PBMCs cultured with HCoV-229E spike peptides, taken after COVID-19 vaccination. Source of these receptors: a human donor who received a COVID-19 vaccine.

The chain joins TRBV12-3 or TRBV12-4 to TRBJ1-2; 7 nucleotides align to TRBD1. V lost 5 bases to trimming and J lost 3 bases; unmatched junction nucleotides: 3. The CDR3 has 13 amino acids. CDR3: CASSEGAHYGYTF. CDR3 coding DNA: TGTGCCAGCAGTGAGGGGGCTCACTATGGCTACACCTTC.

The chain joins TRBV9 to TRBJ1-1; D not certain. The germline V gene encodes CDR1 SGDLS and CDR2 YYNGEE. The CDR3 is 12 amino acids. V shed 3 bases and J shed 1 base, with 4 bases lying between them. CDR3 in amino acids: CASSGENTEAFF. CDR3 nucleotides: TGTGCCAGCAGCGGCGAGAACACTGAAGCTTTCTTT.

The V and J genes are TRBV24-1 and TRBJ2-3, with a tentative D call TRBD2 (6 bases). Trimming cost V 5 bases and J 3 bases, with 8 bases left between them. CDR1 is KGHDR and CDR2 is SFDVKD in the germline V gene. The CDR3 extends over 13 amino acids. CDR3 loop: CATSVGGTDTQYF. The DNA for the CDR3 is TGTGCCACCAGTGTGGGGGGTACAGATACGCAGTATTTT.

Here the CDR3 DNA reads TGTGCCAGCAATAGACAGGACTACGAGCAGTACGTC. It codes for CASNRQDYEQYV. The J gene is TRBJ2-7, the V gene TRBV2; the D gene is possibly TRBD1 (6 bases). In germline, CDR1 is SNHLY, CDR2 FYNNEI. The CDR3 runs to 12 residues. Between the trimmed V and J ends, which lost 7 bases and 3 bases, there was a span of 10 bases.

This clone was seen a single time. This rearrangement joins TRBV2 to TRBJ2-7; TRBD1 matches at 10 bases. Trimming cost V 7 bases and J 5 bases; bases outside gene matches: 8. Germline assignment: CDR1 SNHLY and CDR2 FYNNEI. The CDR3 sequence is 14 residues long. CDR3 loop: CASKPIGQGDEQYV. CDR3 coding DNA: TGTGCCAGCAAACCCATTGGACAGGGGGACGAGCAGTACGTC.

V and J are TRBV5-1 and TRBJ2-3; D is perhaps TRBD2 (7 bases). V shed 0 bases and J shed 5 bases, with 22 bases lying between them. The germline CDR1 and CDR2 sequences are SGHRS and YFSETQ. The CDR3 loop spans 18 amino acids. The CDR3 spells CASSLGSITGGDLDTQYF. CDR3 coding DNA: TGCGCCAGCAGCTTGGGTAGTATAACGGGGGGCGACCTAGATACGCAGTATTTT.

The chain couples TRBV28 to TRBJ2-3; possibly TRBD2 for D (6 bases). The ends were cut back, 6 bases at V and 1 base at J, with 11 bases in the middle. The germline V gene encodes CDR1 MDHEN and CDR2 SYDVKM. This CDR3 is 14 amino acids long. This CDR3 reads CASSPAGRTDTQYF. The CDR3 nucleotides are TGTGCCAGCAGCCCGGCGGGGCGCACAGATACGCAGTATTTT.

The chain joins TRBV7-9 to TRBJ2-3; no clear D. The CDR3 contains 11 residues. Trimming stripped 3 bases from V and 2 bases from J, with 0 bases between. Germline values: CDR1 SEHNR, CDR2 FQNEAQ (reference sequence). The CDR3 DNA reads TGTGCCAGCAGCTTCACAGATACGCAGTATTTT. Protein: CASSFTDTQYF. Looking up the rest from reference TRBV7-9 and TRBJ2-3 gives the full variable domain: DTGVSQNPRHKITKRGQNVTFRCDPISEHNRLYWYRQTLGQGPEFLTYFQNEAQLEKSRLLSDRFSAERPKGSFSTLEIQRTEQGDSAMYLCASSFTDTQYFGPGTRLTVL.

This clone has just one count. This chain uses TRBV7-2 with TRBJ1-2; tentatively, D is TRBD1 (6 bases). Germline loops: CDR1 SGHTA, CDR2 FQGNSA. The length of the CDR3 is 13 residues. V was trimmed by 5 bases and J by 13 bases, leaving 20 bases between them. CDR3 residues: CASSPRAGYRATF. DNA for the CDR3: TGTGCCAGCAGCCCAAGGGCGGGCTACAGGGCCACCTTC.

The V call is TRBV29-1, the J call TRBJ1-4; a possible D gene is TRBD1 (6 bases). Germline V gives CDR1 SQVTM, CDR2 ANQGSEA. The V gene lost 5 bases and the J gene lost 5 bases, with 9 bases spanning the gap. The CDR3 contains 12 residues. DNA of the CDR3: TGCAGCGTTATCGACAGGAATGAAAAACTGTTTTTT. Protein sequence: CSVIDRNEKLFF.

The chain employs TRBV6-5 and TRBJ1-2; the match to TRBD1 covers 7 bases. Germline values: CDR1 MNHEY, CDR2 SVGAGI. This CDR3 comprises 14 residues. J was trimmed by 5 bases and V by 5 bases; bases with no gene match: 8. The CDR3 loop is CASSNYRTGYGYTF. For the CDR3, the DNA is TGTGCCAGCAGTAATTACCGGACAGGATATGGCTACACCTTC.

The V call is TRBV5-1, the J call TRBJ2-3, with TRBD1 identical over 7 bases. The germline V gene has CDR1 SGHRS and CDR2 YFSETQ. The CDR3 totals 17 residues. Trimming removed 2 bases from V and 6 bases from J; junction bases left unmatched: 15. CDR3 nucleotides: TGCGCCAGCAGCTTCAATCCGGGACAGCCAGCAAAGGATACGCAGTATTTT. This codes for CASSFNPGQPAKDTQYF.

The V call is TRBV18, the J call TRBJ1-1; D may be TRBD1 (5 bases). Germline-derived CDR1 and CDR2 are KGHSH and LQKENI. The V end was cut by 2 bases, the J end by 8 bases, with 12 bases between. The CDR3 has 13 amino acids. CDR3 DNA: TGTGCCAGCTCACCATTTCAGGGCGGGGAAGCTTTCTTT. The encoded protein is CASSPFQGGEAFF. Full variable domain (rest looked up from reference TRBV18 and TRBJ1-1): NAGVMQNPRHLVRRRGQEARLRCSPMKGHSHVYWYRQLPEEGLKFMVYLQKENIIDESGMPKERFSAEFPKEGPSILRIQQVVRGDSAAYFCASSPFQGGEAFFGQGTRLTVV.

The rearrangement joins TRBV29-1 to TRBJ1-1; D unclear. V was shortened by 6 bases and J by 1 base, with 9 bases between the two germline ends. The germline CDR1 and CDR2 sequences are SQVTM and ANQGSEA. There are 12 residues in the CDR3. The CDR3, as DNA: TGCAGCGTACTGACCTCGAACACTGAAGCTTTCTTT. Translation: CSVLTSNTEAFF.

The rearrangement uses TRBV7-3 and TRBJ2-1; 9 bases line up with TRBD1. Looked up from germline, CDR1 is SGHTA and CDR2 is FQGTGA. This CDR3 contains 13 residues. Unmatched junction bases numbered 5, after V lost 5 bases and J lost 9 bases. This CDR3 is CASSPGTGREQFF. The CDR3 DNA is TGTGCCAGCAGCCCAGGGACAGGGCGTGAGCAGTTCTTC.

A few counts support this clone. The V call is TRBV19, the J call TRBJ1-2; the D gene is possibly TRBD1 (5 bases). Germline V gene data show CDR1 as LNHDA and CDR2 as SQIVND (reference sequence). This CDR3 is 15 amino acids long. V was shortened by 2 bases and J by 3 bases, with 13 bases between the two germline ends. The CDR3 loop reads CASSILGGNDYGYTF. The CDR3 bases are TGTGCCAGTAGTATACTTGGGGGTAATGACTATGGCTACACCTTC.

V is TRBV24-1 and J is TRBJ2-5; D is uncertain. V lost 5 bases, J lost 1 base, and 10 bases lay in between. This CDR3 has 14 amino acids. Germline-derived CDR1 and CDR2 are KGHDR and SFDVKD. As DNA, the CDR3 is TGTGCCACCAGTGGCCCAGGCATCCAAGAGACCCAGTACTTC. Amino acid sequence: CATSGPGIQETQYF.

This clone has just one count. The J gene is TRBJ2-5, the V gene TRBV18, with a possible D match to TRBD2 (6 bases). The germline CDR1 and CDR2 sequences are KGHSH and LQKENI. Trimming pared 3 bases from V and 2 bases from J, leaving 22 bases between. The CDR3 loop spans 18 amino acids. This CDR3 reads CASSPHGPGVTIQETQYF. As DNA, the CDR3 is TGTGCCAGCTCACCGCACGGGCCGGGAGTAACTATACAAGAGACCCAGTACTTC.

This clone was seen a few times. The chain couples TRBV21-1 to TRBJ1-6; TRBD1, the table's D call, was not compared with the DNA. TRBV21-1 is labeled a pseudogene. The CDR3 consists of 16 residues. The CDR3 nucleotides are TGTGCCAGCAGCAAAGGGGGCAGGCGGCGTTATTCACCCCTCCACTTT. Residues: CASSKGGRRRYSPLHF.

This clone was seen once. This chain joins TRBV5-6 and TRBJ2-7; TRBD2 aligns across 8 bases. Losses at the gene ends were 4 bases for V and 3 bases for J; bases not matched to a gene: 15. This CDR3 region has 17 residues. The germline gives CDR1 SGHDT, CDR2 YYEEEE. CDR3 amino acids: CASSRSEGGGLYYEQYV. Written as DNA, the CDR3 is TGTGCCAGCAGCCGATCTGAGGGCGGGGGGCTATACTACGAGCAGTACGTC.